The TCR beta chain described here comes from a study of cytomegalovirus exposure and HLA in healthy donors. Study outcomes and limitations: TCR beta V- and J-gene trimming was later associated with a missense DCLRE1C variant.

In the PCR, 60 Vbeta and 13 Jbeta primers were used. Produced via immunoSEQ multiplex PCR; TCRdb's table is partial and in-frame only. The repertoire has 100,000 or so clones, 15% of them found once; the top ten carry about 0.8%. Remarks on this clone: The antigen remains unidentified.

Specimen: PBMCs. The receptor was isolated from a female donor in good health and CMV-seronegative.

CDR3 region: CASSLERAAPQHF. The CDR3 DNA follows: TGTGCCAGCAGCTTAGAGAGGGCTGCGCCCCAGCATTTT. The chain couples TRBV11-2 to TRBJ1-5; D uncertain. The CDR3 is 13 residues long. CDR1 is SGHAT and CDR2 is FQNNGV in the germline V gene. Trimming stripped 0 bases from V and 9 bases from J, with 9 bases between.